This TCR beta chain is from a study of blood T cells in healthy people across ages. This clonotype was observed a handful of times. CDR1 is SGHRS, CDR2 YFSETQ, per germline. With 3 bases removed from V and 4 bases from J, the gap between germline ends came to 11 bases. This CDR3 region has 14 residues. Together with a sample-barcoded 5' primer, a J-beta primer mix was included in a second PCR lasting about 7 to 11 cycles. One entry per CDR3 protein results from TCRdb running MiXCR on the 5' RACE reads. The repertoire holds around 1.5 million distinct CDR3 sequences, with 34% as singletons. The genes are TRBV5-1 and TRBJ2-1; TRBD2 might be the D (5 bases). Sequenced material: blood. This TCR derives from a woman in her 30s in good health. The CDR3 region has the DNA TGCGCCAGCAGCTCCCACCCGGGATACAATGAGCAGTTCTTC. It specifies CASSSHPGYNEQFF.